This T cell receptor beta chain came from a study of cytomegalovirus exposure and HLA in healthy donors. General observations from the study: Analyses of presence/absence relied on an assumption of roughly uniform sequencing depth across donors.

Concerning this clone itself: Its antigen remains unknown.

PCR was performed using 60 Vbeta and 13 Jbeta primers. Profiled with immunoSEQ multiplex PCR; TCRdb holds only in-frame clones, not every one. The sample holds roughly 130,000 clones, around 74% seen once. The germline CDR1 and CDR2 sequences are KGHSH and LQKENI. The CDR3 runs 15 residues. Trimming cost V 2 bases and J 9 bases; bases outside gene matches: 7. The chain is built from TRBV18 and TRBJ1-6, with 7 positions matching TRBD1. The origin of this receptor is a woman aged 50 to 60 in good health and CMV-seropositive. The sequenced sample was PBMCs. CDR3 residues: CASSPTGQRASPLHF. The CDR3 nucleotides are TGTGCCAGCTCACCAACGGGACAGCGTGCTTCACCCCTCCACTTT. Together with reference TRBV18 and TRBJ1-6, the CDR3 gives the full variable domain: NAGVMQNPRHLVRRRGQEARLRCSPMKGHSHVYWYRQLPEEGLKFMVYLQKENIIDESGMPKERFSAEFPKEGPSILRIQQVVRGDSAAYFCASSPTGQRASPLHFGNGTRLTVT.